This T cell receptor (beta chain) was documented in a study of blood T cells in healthy people across ages (dated by TCRdb to between 2015 and 2016). A note on the overall study: In model experiments, roughly one uniquely barcoded TCR beta cDNA molecule per two T cells was captured by template switching. Age-related changes in TCR beta repertoire diversity were measured in the study by deep sequencing normalized with unique cDNA molecular identifiers. Four age groups were formed from the donors: young (average approximately 15 years), middle-aged (around 39), aged (about 62) and long-lived (less than 85). To avoid experimental bias, donors of different ages were randomly spread across the sequencing lanes. For two donors (one aged 18 to 30 and one aged 80 or older), the study analyzed two additional independent replicas of 1 million unique cDNA reads from the same blood draw.

CDR1 is given as KGHSH and CDR2 as LQKENI, both from the germline V gene. The V and J ends are trimmed by 0 bases and 5 bases, leaving 7 bases between them. The CDR3 starts with the cysteine, ends with the phenylalanine, and has 13 residues. Only CDR3 DNA is held: 39 bases, read in frame from base 1. What the research found in general, with its limitations: The CMV infection status of donors was not known, potentially confounding age-related changes in expanded clonotypes. Observed TCR beta diversity correlated strongly with the percentage of naive T cells measured by flow cytometry. Compared with the aged group, more naive CD4+ T cells, fewer expanded clones and increased TCR diversity were shown by the long-lived group, suggesting age selection. As age increased, observed TCR beta diversity per million T cells dropped in a roughly linear way, and a significant reduction was already evident by age around 41. Estimates of total diversity based on one million sequenced T cells were regarded as lower bounds and as underestimates. Because profiling used bulk unsorted PBMCs, naive and antigen-experienced compartments could not be compared conclusively.

The library was generated by 5' RACE. Reads for this sample came from an Illumina HiSeq 2500. The second PCR ran for about 6 to 11 cycles and used a J-beta primer mix along with a sample-barcoded 5' primer. A unique molecular identifier was introduced onto each TCR beta cDNA molecule by a template-switch 5' adaptor carrying 12 random nucleotides. Each sample yielded at least 3 million CDR3-containing paired-end reads. First-strand cDNA synthesis was performed from all RNA using the Mint cDNA synthesis kit, with priming by a TRBC-specific oligonucleotide. After uracil-DNA glycosylase treatment, a first 18-cycle PCR used universal primers M1SS and BC2_uni_R on all cDNA. As for how the authors treated the data: For normalization, 1 million high-quality reads, each with a distinct molecular identifier, were randomly selected from each sample. Instead of being binned into consensus sequences, reads with shared molecular identifiers were discarded. MiTCR, set to a Q25 quality threshold and the strictest error-elimination algorithm, was used for CDR3 identification, clonotype clustering and error correction. A nonparametric unseen species model with Euler transformation was used to estimate a lower bound on total TCR beta diversity. TCRdb passed the public sequencing reads through fastp at Q25 and MiXCR, retaining productive beta sequences. Merged by CDR3 protein, the rows form single entries marked with the most common genes and DNA. The V and J calls and clone size are TCRdb's, not the authors'. The sample records about 1.1 million distinct CDR3 sequences, about two fifths of which are singletons. The ten largest make up roughly 13% of the sample.

Donors were 39 systemically healthy Caucasian individuals from Russia aged about 6 to 100 years. Around 9.8 milliliters of peripheral blood were collected from each donor into EDTA-treated Vacutainer tubes. Ficoll-Paque density-gradient centrifugation was used to isolate PBMCs, with at least 6.5 million obtained per sample. Trizol reagent was used to extract total RNA from the PBMCs, yielding at least 5.5 micrograms per sample. For every donor, flow cytometry on a PBMC aliquot measured the percentage of naive CD45RAhigh/CD27high T cells. A remark on this clonotype: Its antigen is not yet known. No much larger clone is present one base from it, and per-base qualities are unavailable.

The rearrangement joined TRBV18 to TRBJ1-1; D gene: possibly TRBD1, on 5 matching bases. The clonotype comes from a man younger than 35 in good health. Input material: blood. The CDR3 reads CASSPPDRTEAFF. The nucleotide sequence is given as TGTGCCAGCTCACCACCCGACAGAACTGAAGCTTTCTTT.